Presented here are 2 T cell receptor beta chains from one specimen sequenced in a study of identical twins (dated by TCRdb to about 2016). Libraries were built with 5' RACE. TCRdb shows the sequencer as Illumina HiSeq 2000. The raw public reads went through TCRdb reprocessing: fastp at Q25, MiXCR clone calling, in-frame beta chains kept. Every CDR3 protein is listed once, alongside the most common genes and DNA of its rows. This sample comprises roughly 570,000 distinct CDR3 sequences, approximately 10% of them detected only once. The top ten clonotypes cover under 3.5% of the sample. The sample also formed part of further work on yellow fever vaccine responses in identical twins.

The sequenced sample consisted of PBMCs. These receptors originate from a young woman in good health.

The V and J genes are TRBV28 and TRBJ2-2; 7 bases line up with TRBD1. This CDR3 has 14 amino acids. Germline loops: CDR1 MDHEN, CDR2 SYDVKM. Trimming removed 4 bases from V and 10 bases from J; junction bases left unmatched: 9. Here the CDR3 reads CASSSATGQLELFF. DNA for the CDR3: TGTGCCAGCAGTTCGGCGACAGGGCAGTTGGAGCTGTTTTTT.

The CDR3 DNA reads TGTGCCTGGACTTATGGGGGGAAGAAGGGACGCGAGCAGTTCTTC. This codes for CAWTYGGKKGREQFF. The genes are TRBV30 and TRBJ2-1, with D possibly being TRBD2 (6 bases). The germline gives CDR1 GTSNPN, CDR2 SVGIG (reference sequence). Deletions cut 4 bases from V and 10 bases from J, with 23 bases between. The CDR3 covers 15 residues.